Listed here are 32 T cell receptor beta chains from one sample, sequenced in a study of cytomegalovirus exposure and HLA in healthy donors. Primers for the PCR totalled 60 Vbeta and 13 Jbeta. Profiled with immunoSEQ multiplex PCR; TCRdb holds only in-frame clones, not every one. In the table there are 120,000 or so clones, roughly 17% of which are singletons. The specimen was PBMCs. These receptors were obtained from a female donor in good health and CMV-seropositive.

The J gene is TRBJ1-2, the V gene TRBV29-1, with 11 bases identical to TRBD1. CDR1 is SQVTM and CDR2 is ANQGSEA in the germline V gene. This CDR3 comprises 14 residues. Trimming took 3 bases from V and 6 from J; bases not matched to a gene: 6. CDR3 residues: CSVDFSGQGDGYTF. The DNA for the CDR3 is TGCAGCGTTGACTTCTCGGGACAGGGGGATGGCTACACCTTC.

This chain joins TRBV28 and TRBJ2-7; 10 bases align to TRBD2. J lost 3 bases, V lost 2 bases, and 10 bases had no gene match. This CDR3 region has 17 residues. Germline V CDR1 and CDR2: MDHEN, SYDVKM. In DNA, the CDR3 is TGTGCCAGCAGTTTAGGGGCCGGGACTAGCGCCAACTACGAGCAGTACTTC. As protein: CASSLGAGTSANYEQYF. The full variable domain, completed using reference TRBV28 and TRBJ2-7, is DVKVTQSSRYLVKRTGEKVFLECVQDMDHENMFWYRQDPGLGLRLIYFSYDVKMKEKGDIPEGYSVSREKKERFSLILESASTNQTSMYLCASSLGAGTSANYEQYFGPGTRLTVT.

The V gene is TRBV27, the J gene TRBJ1-1; D is unclear. CDR3 length: 15 residues. Trimming stripped 6 bases from V and 2 bases from J, with 16 bases between. Germline CDR1 reads MNHEY; CDR2 reads SMNVEV (reference sequence). The CDR3 loop is CASRPWAGSNTEAFF. In nucleotides, the CDR3 is TGTGCCAGCAGGCCCTGGGCGGGAAGTAACACTGAAGCTTTCTTT.

The rearrangement joins TRBV5-8 to TRBJ2-1; 7 nucleotides agree with TRBD2. The CDR3 runs to 15 residues. The germline V gene encodes CDR1 SGHTS and CDR2 YDEGEE. V lost 0 bases, J lost 4 bases, and 4 bases stayed unmatched. The chain's CDR3 is CASSLGPGGYNEQFF. In nucleotides, the CDR3 is TGTGCCAGCAGCTTGGGTCCGGGGGGATACAATGAGCAGTTCTTC.

This clone was recorded a few times. The V call is TRBV25-1, the J call TRBJ1-2, with 9 bases lining up with TRBD1. Germline-derived CDR1 and CDR2 are MGHDK and SYGVNS. The CDR3 is 15 residues long. Germline trimming cut 6 bases from V and 4 bases from J; bases unmatched to any gene: 9. The chain's CDR3 is CASRGQGTAGYGYTF. In DNA, the CDR3 is TGTGCCAGCAGGGGACAGGGTACGGCTGGCTATGGCTACACCTTC.

V usage is TRBV27 and J usage is TRBJ2-3; 7 positions match TRBD1. The CDR3 has 15 amino acids. Germline V CDR1 and CDR2: MNHEY, SMNVEV (reference sequence). After removal of 6 bases from V and 9 bases from J, the junction contained 15 bases not matched to a gene. CDR3 amino acids: CASRVLGTDGRTQYF. CDR3 bases: TGTGCCAGCAGGGTTCTCGGGACAGACGGAAGGACGCAGTATTTT.

This clone was seen only a few times. One end of the junction varies from germline; a read error may be responsible. This sequence joins TRBV10-1 and TRBJ2-1; tentative D call: TRBD2 (7 bases). The CDR3 runs to 14 residues. Germline CDR1 reads WNHNN; CDR2 reads SYGVQD (reference sequence). The chain's CDR3 is CATSRGGAYNEQFF. CDR3 bases: TGCGCCACCAGTAGAGGGGGGGCCTACAATGAGCAGTTCTTC.

The CDR3: CASSQWENEAFF. The CDR3 DNA sequence: TGTGCCAGCAGCCAGTGGGAGAATGAAGCTTTCTTT. The gene calls are TRBV7-9 and TRBJ1-1; D unresolved. Germline V lookup: CDR1 SEHNR, CDR2 FQNEAQ (reference sequence). The V end lost 5 bases, the J end lost 7 bases, and 11 bases lay between the germline ends. This CDR3 is built from 12 residues.

The gene calls are TRBV5-4 and TRBJ2-3, with 7 bases matching TRBD1. The V segment lost 0 bases and the J segment 5 bases; nucleotides outside the gene matches: 9. The CDR3 runs 16 residues. Germline CDR1 is SGHNT and CDR2 is YYREEE (reference sequence). DNA for the CDR3: TGTGCCAGCAGCTTGGGTCCAGGGGGAAGCCGAGATACGCAGTATTTT. The encoded protein is CASSLGPGGSRDTQYF. Filled out from reference TRBV5-4 and TRBJ2-3, the complete variable domain reads ETGVTQSPTHLIKTRGQQVTLRCSSQSGHNTVSWYQQALGQGPQFIFQYYREEENGRGNFPPRFSGLQFPNYSSELNVNALELDDSALYLCASSLGPGGSRDTQYFGPGTRLTVL.

This clone came up a few times. V and J are TRBV20-1 and TRBJ2-5; D is undetermined. Germline lookup yields CDR1 DFQATT and CDR2 SNEGSKA (reference sequence). The V and J ends lost 1 base and 5 bases respectively, with 5 bases between them. The CDR3 loop spans 11 amino acids. The CDR3 here is CSARVRETQYF. The CDR3 nucleotides are TGCAGTGCTAGAGTACGGGAGACCCAGTACTTC.

This clone was picked up many times. The rearrangement links TRBV2 to TRBJ1-5, with 8 bases lining up with TRBD1. Germline lookup yields CDR1 SNHLY and CDR2 FYNNEI. Unmatched junction bases numbered 7, after V lost 5 bases and J lost 4 bases. The CDR3 contains 15 residues. This chain's CDR3 is CASSQGQGPNQPQHF. Here the CDR3 DNA reads TGTGCCAGCAGTCAAGGACAGGGTCCTAATCAGCCCCAGCATTTT.

This clone came up a few times. The V call is TRBV6-1, the J call TRBJ2-7, with 7 nucleotides matching TRBD1. J was trimmed by 3 bases and V by 6 bases; bases with no gene match: 11. The CDR3 is made up of 15 amino acids. The germline CDR1 and CDR2 sequences are MNHNS and SASEGT. The CDR3 region has the DNA TGTGCCAGCAGCAGACAGGGAATAGGGCTCTACGAGCAGTACTTC. This encodes CASSRQGIGLYEQYF.

This clone was picked up a small number of times. This chain uses TRBV2 with TRBJ2-1; D may be TRBD1 (6 bases). The V gene lost 5 bases and the J gene lost 7 bases, with 9 bases spanning the gap. The CDR3 is made up of 12 amino acids. Germline V gene lookup returns CDR1 SNHLY and CDR2 FYNNEI. The CDR3 sequence: CASSLQGNEQFF. In nucleotides, the CDR3 is TGTGCCAGCAGTCTTCAGGGGAATGAGCAGTTCTTC.

This clone was seen a few times. The chain links TRBV27 to TRBJ1-2; D remains unclear. With 6 bases removed from V and 8 bases from J, the gap between germline ends came to 19 bases. From germline, CDR1 is MNHEY and CDR2 SMNVEV (reference sequence). This CDR3 comprises 14 residues. CDR3 DNA: TGTGCCAGCAGGGCCGCGGGGAGAAGGTACGGCTACACCTTC. As protein: CASRAAGRRYGYTF.

This chain uses TRBV27 with TRBJ2-1, with 9 positions matching TRBD2. V lost 6 bases to trimming and J lost 9 bases; unmatched junction nucleotides: 27. Germline V gene sequence: CDR1 MNHEY, CDR2 SMNVEV (reference sequence). The CDR3 sequence is 20 residues long. CDR3 sequence (DNA): TGTGCCAGCAGGCCATCCTTCCTCATAGCGGGAGTGTCTACATCGCGTGAGCAGTTCTTC. The encoded protein is CASRPSFLIAGVSTSREQFF.

This clone was recorded a few times. The chain recombines TRBV28 with TRBJ1-2; TRBD1 might be the D (6 bases). The CDR3 is 12 residues long. The V end lost 3 bases, the J end lost 8 bases, and 10 bases lay between the germline ends. The germline V gene encodes CDR1 MDHEN and CDR2 SYDVKM. CDR3 protein: CASSLNRVGYTF. The CDR3 nucleotides read TGTGCCAGCAGTTTGAACAGGGTCGGCTACACCTTC.

This chain joins TRBV6-5 and TRBJ2-1; the D gene is possibly TRBD2 (6 bases). Germline V CDR1 and CDR2: MNHEY, SVGAGI. The CDR3 extends over 15 amino acids. V was clipped by 0 bases and J by 10 bases, with 16 bases between them. The CDR3 coding sequence is TGTGCCAGCAGTTACTCGGGCGGGACCAGAGGGGAGCAGTTCTTC. It encodes CASSYSGGTRGEQFF.

CDR3 DNA sequence: TGTGCCACCAGTGGACAGAGGGGGACTAGCGGCGATCATGAGCAGTTCTTC. It translates to CATSGQRGTSGDHEQFF. The V gene is TRBV15, the J gene TRBJ2-1, with 11 bases fitting TRBD2. The V gene's germline CDR1 is LNHNV and CDR2 YYDKDF (reference sequence). This CDR3 comprises 17 residues. V lost 6 bases and J lost 8; bases outside the gene matches: 15.

This clone was detected a few times. This chain links TRBV10-3 with TRBJ1-4; D not certain. The CDR3 length is 17 residues. CDR1 is ENHRY and CDR2 is SYGVKD in the germline V gene. Trimming shortened V by 0 bases and J by 12 bases, and 23 bases separated the two germline ends. CDR3 sequence: CAISESGRSGSYEELFF. The CDR3 DNA reads as TGTGCCATCAGTGAGTCGGGCCGGTCAGGTTCGTACGAAGAACTGTTTTTT.

The chain is built from TRBV7-3 and TRBJ2-5; maybe TRBD2 (5 bases). In germline, CDR1 is SGHTA, CDR2 FQGTGA. The germline V and J ends were trimmed by 3 bases and 5 bases, with 10 bases remaining between them. The CDR3 consists of 13 residues. In DNA form, the CDR3 reads TGTGCCAGCAGCTTTGCGGGCGGGGAGACCCAGTACTTC. Its protein is CASSFAGGETQYF.

The chain links TRBV4-3 to TRBJ2-5, with 9 positions matching TRBD1. CDR1 LGHNA and CDR2 YSLEER come from the germline V gene. V was pared by 4 bases and J by 0 bases, with 6 bases of the junction left unmatched. The CDR3 is 16 amino acids. CDR3 coding DNA: TGCGCCAGCAGCCCCCGACAGGGGGGGTACCAAGAGACCCAGTACTTC. Translated: CASSPRQGGYQETQYF.

This clone was found a few times. The rearrangement uses TRBV10-2 and TRBJ1-5, with D perhaps matching TRBD1 (5 bases). V lost 4 bases and J 3 bases, leaving 7 bases between the germline ends. The V gene's germline CDR1 is WSHSY and CDR2 SAAADI. The CDR3 is made up of 13 amino acids. CDR3 region: CASSGQFNQPQHF. DNA of the CDR3: TGCGCCAGCAGTGGACAGTTCAATCAGCCCCAGCATTTT.

The chain combines TRBV5-1 with TRBJ1-6; no clear D gene. The CDR3 consists of 14 residues. Germline CDR1 reads SGHRS; CDR2 reads YFSETQ. Trimming took 1 base from V and 9 from J, leaving 11 bases between them. The CDR3 is CASSLLSGSSPLHF. CDR3 bases: TGCGCCAGCAGCTTGCTATCGGGAAGTTCACCCCTCCACTTT.

The chain carries TRBV19 and TRBJ2-2, with 7 bases lining up with TRBD2. Germline V lookup: CDR1 LNHDA, CDR2 SQIVND (reference sequence). Trimming at V came to 6 bases and at J to 6 bases, leaving 7 bases not matched to a gene. This CDR3 is built from 14 residues. Written as DNA, the CDR3 is TGTGCCAGTAGCTTCTGGGGGGGACCCGGGGAGCTGTTTTTT. This translates into CASSFWGGPGELFF.

This clone was counted only a few times. The gene calls are TRBV6-5 and TRBJ1-1, with unresolved D. Germline lookup yields CDR1 MNHEY and CDR2 SVGAGI. V was clipped by 4 bases and J by 7 bases, with 19 bases between them. The CDR3 sequence is 15 residues long. DNA of the CDR3: TGTGCCAGCAGTTCTATACGGGTTTCGTTAGGTGAAGCTTTCTTT. This gives the protein CASSSIRVSLGEAFF.

There are a few counts of this clone. The chain uses TRBV5-4 and TRBJ1-4; D might be TRBD1 (5 bases). The CDR3 is made up of 15 amino acids. V shed 5 bases and J shed 3 bases, with 14 bases lying between them. Germline lookup yields CDR1 SGHNT and CDR2 YYREEE (reference sequence). Written as DNA, the CDR3 is TGTGCCAGCAGTTTTGGGGGGAAGGCTAATGAAAAACTGTTTTTT. This sequence encodes CASSFGGKANEKLFF.

The chain has TRBV7-9 and TRBJ2-7; 10 nucleotides align to TRBD1. CDR3 size: 12 residues. V shed 5 bases, J shed 6 bases, and the junction held 1 base outside the gene matches. In germline, CDR1 is SEHNR, CDR2 FQNEAQ (reference sequence). The CDR3 reads CASSRQGAEQYF. CDR3 in DNA: TGTGCCAGCAGCCGACAGGGGGCCGAGCAGTACTTC. Variable domain in full (rest from reference TRBV7-9 and TRBJ2-7): DTGVSQNPRHKITKRGQNVTFRCDPISEHNRLYWYRQTLGQGPEFLTYFQNEAQLEKSRLLSDRFSAERPKGSFSTLEIQRTEQGDSAMYLCASSRQGAEQYFGPGTRLTVT.

This clone turned up a few times. V is TRBV28 and J is TRBJ2-7; 11 bases agree with TRBD2. Germline CDR1 and CDR2: MDHEN and SYDVKM. J gave up 4 bases and V 3 bases, and 5 bases lay outside the gene matches. This CDR3 comprises 15 residues. The CDR3 here is CASSFMASGRYEQYF. CDR3 nucleotide sequence: TGTGCCAGCAGTTTCATGGCTAGCGGGAGGTACGAGCAGTACTTC.

The chain combines TRBV14 with TRBJ2-1, with D possibly being TRBD1 (6 bases). The CDR3 is made up of 16 amino acids. Trimming pared 0 bases from V and 9 bases from J, leaving 18 bases between. Germline V gene sequence: CDR1 SGHDN, CDR2 FVKESK. CDR3 sequence: CASSQDEVGRGLEQFF. CDR3 in DNA: TGTGCCAGCAGCCAAGATGAGGTGGGCAGGGGTCTTGAGCAGTTCTTC.

This clone appeared a single time. The V call is TRBV4-1, the J call TRBJ1-1; 8 nucleotides match TRBD1. Germline assignment: CDR1 MGHRA and CDR2 YSYEKL. Germline trimming cut 3 bases from V and 3 bases from J; bases unmatched to any gene: 6. This CDR3 has 15 residues. CDR3 nucleotide sequence: TGCGCCAGCAGCCATCAGGGGGCATGGTACACTGAAGCTTTCTTT. Amino acids: CASSHQGAWYTEAFF.

The chain has TRBV4-1 and TRBJ2-3; 13 bases fit TRBD2. With V trimmed by 3 bases and J by 1 base, 4 bases remained unmatched. CDR1 MGHRA and CDR2 YSYEKL come from the germline V gene. The CDR3 has 17 residues. CDR3 region: CASSHSGTSGGTDTQYF. DNA for the CDR3: TGCGCCAGCAGCCATTCCGGGACTAGCGGGGGCACAGATACGCAGTATTTT.

This clone was counted only a few times. The chain joins TRBV6-5 to TRBJ2-7, with a tentative D call TRBD1 (6 bases). This CDR3 region has 13 residues. The ends were cut back, 3 bases at V and 2 bases at J, with 8 bases in the middle. Germline V CDR1 and CDR2: MNHEY, SVGAGI. The CDR3 sequence: CASSYTGTYEQYF. DNA for the CDR3: TGTGCCAGCAGTTATACAGGGACCTACGAGCAGTACTTC.